This entry lists 11 T cell receptor beta chains sequenced from one sample in a study of vaccination effects on CD4 cells after COVID-19. Their antigen targets remain unknown. Data came from immunoSEQ multiplex PCR; TCRdb stores just in-frame clones and leaves some out. The sample has around 79,000 clones; roughly four fifths are singletons. Pools of viral peptides were used by the ViraFEST assay to expand antigen-specific CD4+ T cells ahead of sequencing. Having been cultured for 10 days, the cells underwent CD4+ T cell isolation. The sequences come from CD4+ T cells from PBMCs cultured with HCoV-229E spike peptides, collected before COVID-19 vaccination. The receptors were gathered from a human donor who received a COVID-19 vaccine.

A single count supports this clone. The gene calls are TRBV7-8 and TRBJ1-2; tentative D call: TRBD1 (5 bases). The CDR3 length is 15 residues. Per the germline V gene, CDR1 is SGHVS and CDR2 is FQNEAQ. Trimming took 1 base from V and 5 from J, leaving 14 bases between them. CDR3 DNA sequence: TGTGCCAGCAGCTTAGATAGGGGTATGACATATGGCTACACCTTC. This codes for CASSLDRGMTYGYTF.

This clone was observed once. The V call is TRBV24-1, the J call TRBJ2-1; 10 nucleotides match TRBD2. Germline V gene lookup returns CDR1 KGHDR and CDR2 SFDVKD. This CDR3 contains 18 residues. The J segment lost 0 bases and the V segment lost 4 bases, leaving 8 bases of the junction unmatched. Here the CDR3 reads CATSEGGTSASSYNEQFF. The CDR3 DNA reads as TGTGCCACCAGTGAGGGCGGGACTAGCGCCAGCTCCTACAATGAGCAGTTCTTC.

The rearrangement joins TRBV7-8 to TRBJ1-1; D is undetermined. This CDR3 is 13 amino acids long. Looked up from germline, CDR1 is SGHVS and CDR2 is FQNEAQ. The V gene lost 1 base and the J gene lost 7 bases, with 10 bases spanning the gap. In DNA, the CDR3 is TGTGCCAGCAGCTTAGTAGTCCGGGGTGAAGCTTTCTTT. Translation gives CASSLVVRGEAFF.

This chain connects TRBV27 to TRBJ1-5, with D tentatively TRBD1 (5 bases). The CDR3 totals 18 residues. The germline V gene has CDR1 MNHEY and CDR2 SMNVEV (reference sequence). Trimming took 4 bases from V and 1 from J, leaving 20 bases between them. The CDR3 DNA reads TGTGCCAGCAGTTCAGGGACGGGTGGAGTGATAAGCAATCAGCCCCAGCATTTT. It specifies CASSSGTGGVISNQPQHF.

V gene TRBV7-3 combines with J gene TRBJ1-3; D is uncertain. Germline lookup yields CDR1 SGHTA and CDR2 FQGTGA. The CDR3 sequence is 13 residues long. Between the trimmed V and J ends, which lost 5 bases and 4 bases, there was a span of 9 bases. CDR3 sequence (DNA): TGTGCCAGCAGCCTGGAACCCGGAAACACCATATATTTT. This translates into CASSLEPGNTIYF.

The chain is built from TRBV3-1 (or the pseudogene TRBV3-2) and TRBJ2-1; 16 bases line up with TRBD2. Looked up from germline, CDR1 is LGHDT and CDR2 is YNNKEL (reference sequence). The CDR3 runs 18 residues. Trimming took 3 bases from V and 4 from J; bases not matched to a gene: 6. CDR3 DNA: TGTGCCAGCAGCCAGGGTGGGACTAGCGGGGGGGTTTACAATGAGCAGTTCTTC. Amino acid sequence: CASSQGGTSGGVYNEQFF.

This clone was detected only once. The chain has TRBV10-3 and TRBJ1-6, with D hard to call. The V and J ends lost 2 bases and 0 bases respectively, with 8 bases between them. This CDR3 has 16 residues. Germline V gene sequence: CDR1 ENHRY, CDR2 SYGVKD. The chain's CDR3 is CAISELGSSYNSPLHF. The CDR3 DNA sequence: TGTGCCATCAGTGAGCTAGGGAGCTCCTATAATTCACCCCTCCACTTT.

The chain employs TRBV21-1 and TRBJ2-5; the table's D call, TRBD1, has no DNA check behind it. TRBV21-1 is a listed pseudogene. This CDR3 has 18 amino acids. The CDR3 sequence: CASSKRFSRDSFQETQYF. CDR3 nucleotide sequence: TGTGCCAGCAGCAAAAGGTTTAGTCGGGACAGCTTCCAAGAGACCCAGTACTTC.

This clone was seen more than once but under ten times. The chain recombines TRBV3-1 (or the pseudogene TRBV3-2) with TRBJ2-3; 15 nucleotides line up with TRBD2. J gave up 7 bases and V 5 bases, and 13 bases lay outside the gene matches. CDR3 length: 18 amino acids. Germline V gives CDR1 LGHDT, CDR2 YNNKEL (reference sequence). Here the CDR3 DNA reads TGTGCCAGCAGCTCATATTCCGGGACTAGCGGGGGGTTAAATACGCAGTATTTT. Translating it yields CASSSYSGTSGGLNTQYF.

This clone has just a few counts. The chain is built from TRBV7-2 and TRBJ1-5; TRBD1 is a possible D gene (6 bases). There are 16 residues in the CDR3. Germline lookup yields CDR1 SGHTA and CDR2 FQGNSA. Between the trimmed V and J ends, which lost 5 bases and 7 bases, there was a span of 21 bases. The CDR3 reads CASSPSSGGYYQPQHF. CDR3 bases: TGTGCCAGCAGCCCCTCCTCGGGGGGCTATTACCAGCCCCAGCATTTT. Supplemented by reference TRBV7-2 and TRBJ1-5, the full variable domain reads GAGVSQSPSNKVTEKGKDVELRCDPISGHTALYWYRQSLGQGLEFLIYFQGNSAPDKSGLPSDRFSAERTGGSVSTLTIQRTQQEDSAVYLCASSPSSGGYYQPQHFGDGTRLSIL.

The chain has TRBV21-1 and TRBJ2-5; the table calls TRBD1, which could not be checked here. TRBV21-1 is designated a pseudogene. The CDR3 length is 14 residues. The DNA for the CDR3 is TGTGCCAGCAGCAAAGGACAGGTGGAAGAGACCCAGTACTTC. This gives the protein CASSKGQVEETQYF.